This TCR beta chain was observed in a study of blood T cell repertoires in COVID-19. Across the study: From the United States, Italy and Spain came samples of acute and convalescent COVID-19.

Sequencing used immunoSEQ multiplex PCR; TCRdb keeps in-frame clones, though not all of them. Of about 65,000 clones listed, approximately 83% were seen once; the top ten hold about a tenth. Germline V gives CDR1 MGHRA, CDR2 YSYEKL. V gave up 0 bases and J gave up 4 bases; unmatched junction bases: 2. The CDR3 extends over 14 amino acids. The J gene is TRBJ1-2, the V gene TRBV4-1, with TRBD1 matching 7 bases. This sequence was found in a man aged 45-65 years with COVID-19, enrolled during active disease. Specimen: peripheral blood. The CDR3, as DNA: TGCGCCAGCAGCCAAGAGGACAGGCCCTATGGCTACACCTTC. The encoded protein is CASSQEDRPYGYTF.